This TCR beta chain derives from a study of blood T cell repertoires in COVID-19. Across the study: Sources were T cells, B-cell-depleted T cells, or PBMCs; the material itself was cDNA or gDNA.

As handled by the study authors: How many nucleated cells were present was estimated from reference gene primer amplification. Libraries were prepared by immunoSEQ multiplex PCR; TCRdb keeps only in-frame clonotypes and omits some of them. The DNA gave D and trimming, while V, J and clone size come from that table. The table includes roughly 310,000 clones, 90% detected once. Clinical history as reported by participants underpinned cohort assignment. V was trimmed by 3 bases and J by 1 base, leaving 10 bases between them. Looked up from germline, CDR1 is PRHDT and CDR2 is FYEKMQ (reference sequence). The CDR3 runs 14 residues.

V gene TRBV13 combines with J gene TRBJ2-7; possible D gene TRBD1, 6 bases. The TCR sequence derives from a man in his sixties who had recovered from COVID-19. Sequencing was done on a sample of PBMCs or T cells enriched from blood (not recorded which). This CDR3 reads CASSFTGNSYEQYF. In nucleotides, the CDR3 is TGTGCCAGCAGCTTCACAGGGAATTCCTACGAGCAGTACTTC. Full variable domain (outside the CDR3, taken from reference TRBV13 and TRBJ2-7): AAGVIQSPRHLIKEKRETATLKCYPIPRHDTVYWYQQGPGQDPQFLISFYEKMQSDKGSIPDRFSAQQFSDYHSELNMSSLELGDSALYFCASSFTGNSYEQYFGPGTRLTVT.